Listed below are T cell receptor beta chains from one sample, sequenced in a study of CD8 T cells in ankylosing spondylitis. TCRdb re-called the 5' RACE reads through MiXCR, storing one row per CDR3 protein. In the table there are a few hundred thousand distinct CDR3 sequences, approximately 17% of which are singletons. The source material was blood, either unsorted or a sorted T cell fraction (not recorded which). The receptors were sampled from a male donor with ankylosing spondylitis. Both conserved end residues are part of each CDR3. The order of the fields is J gene, clone size, V gene, D gene, CDR3 DNA, CDR3 protein. D genes are given only for firm matches. Size is stated for part of the rows, as once, few or many counts, or as a class when the clone is expanded.

j_call: TRBJ2-7; clone_size: .; v_call: TRBV30; d_call: .; cdr3_nt: TGTGCCTGGAGTGTTGCGGCCTACGAGCAGTACTTC; cdr3_aa: CAWSVAAYEQYF
j_call: TRBJ2-7; clone_size: .; v_call: TRBV11-2; d_call: TRBD1; cdr3_nt: TGTGCCAGCAGCTTATCCTGGGACAGAACCTACGAGCAGTACTTC; cdr3_aa: CASSLSWDRTYEQYF
j_call: TRBJ2-3; clone_size: many; v_call: TRBV2; d_call: .; cdr3_nt: TGTGCCAGCAACAAACAGGGCACAGATACGCAGTATTTT; cdr3_aa: CASNKQGTDTQYF
j_call: TRBJ1-1; clone_size: many; v_call: TRBV5-1; d_call: .; cdr3_nt: TGCGCCAGCACTGGCAACACTGAAGCTTTCTTT; cdr3_aa: CASTGNTEAFF
j_call: TRBJ2-5; clone_size: .; v_call: TRBV12-3/TRBV12-4; d_call: .; cdr3_nt: TGTGCCAGCAGTTTAATTTGGGGGGAGACCCAGTACTTC; cdr3_aa: CASSLIWGETQYF
j_call: TRBJ2-4; clone_size: .; v_call: TRBV6-1; d_call: .; cdr3_nt: TGTGCCAGCAGTCGTGGACAGGGAGGGATTCAGTACTTC; cdr3_aa: CASSRGQGGIQYF
j_call: TRBJ2-7; clone_size: few; v_call: TRBV20-1; d_call: .; cdr3_nt: TGCAGTGCTAGCAGCACCGGGGGACCCGGCGAGCAGTACTTC; cdr3_aa: CSASSTGGPGEQYF
j_call: TRBJ1-2; clone_size: few; v_call: TRBV6-6; d_call: .; cdr3_nt: TGTGCCAGCAGGAACACCGGTGGCTACACCTTC; cdr3_aa: CASRNTGGYTF
j_call: TRBJ1-1; clone_size: few; v_call: TRBV7-2; d_call: .; cdr3_nt: TGTGCCAGCAGCTTATGGGGCGCTGAAGCTTTCTTT; cdr3_aa: CASSLWGAEAFF
j_call: TRBJ2-7; clone_size: once; v_call: TRBV11-2; d_call: TRBD2; cdr3_nt: TGTGCCAGCAGCCCCTCCCGGGGACTAGCGGGTAGGAGCTCCTACGAGCAGTACTTC; cdr3_aa: CASSPSRGLAGRSSYEQYF
j_call: TRBJ2-7; clone_size: few; v_call: TRBV13; d_call: .; cdr3_nt: TGTGCCAGCAGCTTCTGGTCGAAGGGGGACCGTCGTTACGAGCAGTACTTC; cdr3_aa: CASSFWSKGDRRYEQYF
j_call: TRBJ2-1; clone_size: many; v_call: TRBV3-1; d_call: TRBD2; cdr3_nt: TGTGCCAGCAGCCAAGACTCGACTAGCGGGGGTAGCTCCTACAATGAGCAGTTCTTC; cdr3_aa: CASSQDSTSGGSSYNEQFF
j_call: TRBJ2-1; clone_size: .; v_call: TRBV2; d_call: TRBD2; cdr3_nt: TGTGCCAATGGGAAGACTAGCGGGAAATATAATGAGCAGTTCTTC; cdr3_aa: CANGKTSGKYNEQFF
j_call: TRBJ1-6; clone_size: .; v_call: TRBV6-1; d_call: TRBD1; cdr3_nt: TGTGCCAGCACCACCCCGACAGGGGCGAATTCACCCCTCCACTTT; cdr3_aa: CASTTPTGANSPLHF
j_call: TRBJ1-5; clone_size: many; v_call: TRBV24-1; d_call: .; cdr3_nt: TGTGCCACCAGCCAGGGCCTCAATCAGCCCCAGCATTTT; cdr3_aa: CATSQGLNQPQHF
j_call: TRBJ2-5; clone_size: few; v_call: TRBV12-3/TRBV12-4; d_call: .; cdr3_nt: TGTGCCAGCAGTTTCTGGGACCAAGAGACCCAGTACTTC; cdr3_aa: CASSFWDQETQYF
j_call: TRBJ2-1; clone_size: many; v_call: TRBV7-2; d_call: .; cdr3_nt: TGTGCCAGCAGCTTAAACTCCTACAATGAGCAGTTCTTC; cdr3_aa: CASSLNSYNEQFF
j_call: TRBJ2-1; clone_size: .; v_call: TRBV18; d_call: TRBD1; cdr3_nt: TGTGCCAGCTCACTCGACAGGGGAGGACAGTTCTTC; cdr3_aa: CASSLDRGGQFF
j_call: TRBJ2-5; clone_size: .; v_call: TRBV20-1; d_call: .; cdr3_nt: TGCAGTGCTAGAGTCAGGGCCCGGGAGACCCAGTACTTC; cdr3_aa: CSARVRARETQYF